This T cell receptor beta chain was recovered during a study of blood T cell repertoires in COVID-19. The overall study: PBMCs, B-cell-depleted T cells, or T cells provided the cDNA or gDNA that made up the material.

Clones were read by immunoSEQ multiplex PCR, and TCRdb kept only the in-frame ones, dropping some. The table shows 45,000 to 70,000 clones, with about 70% occurring only once. Germline CDR1 SNHLY, CDR2 FYNNEI. This CDR3 is 15 amino acids long. V gave up 6 bases and J gave up 5 bases; unmatched junction bases: 6. This clone was seen more than once but under ten times. This sequence joins TRBV2 and TRBJ2-3; 12 bases are shared with TRBD2. The specimen was peripheral blood. The TCR comes from a woman aged 50 to 65 with active or convalescent COVID-19. DNA of the CDR3: TGTGCCAGCAGCGCCCTAGCGGGAGGGGGAGATACGCAGTATTTT. Translating it yields CASSALAGGGDTQYF.